This T cell receptor (beta chain) was recovered during a study of blood T cell repertoires in COVID-19. In the study overall: The analysed material was cDNA or gDNA that came from T cells, B-cell-depleted T cells, or PBMCs.

Participants came from fewer than 25 US areas, aged about 18 to 89 years. The CDR3 is 15 residues long. V lost 4 bases to trimming and J lost 4 bases, with 14 bases between them. Germline CDR1 is LNHDA and CDR2 is SQIVND (reference sequence). The assay was immunoSEQ multiplex PCR, and TCRdb's table has in-frame clones only and misses some. This table has fewer than 250,000 clones, about 77% appearing once. This clone was seen a handful of times. The TCR originated in a woman aged 45-65 years with acute COVID-19. This sequence joins TRBV19 and TRBJ1-5; TRBD1 is a possible D gene (6 bases). The sequenced sample consisted of PBMCs or T cells enriched from blood (not recorded which). In DNA, the CDR3 is TGTGCCAGTAGTACCACAGGGAATGGGAATCAGCCCCAGCATTTT. Residues: CASSTTGNGNQPQHF.